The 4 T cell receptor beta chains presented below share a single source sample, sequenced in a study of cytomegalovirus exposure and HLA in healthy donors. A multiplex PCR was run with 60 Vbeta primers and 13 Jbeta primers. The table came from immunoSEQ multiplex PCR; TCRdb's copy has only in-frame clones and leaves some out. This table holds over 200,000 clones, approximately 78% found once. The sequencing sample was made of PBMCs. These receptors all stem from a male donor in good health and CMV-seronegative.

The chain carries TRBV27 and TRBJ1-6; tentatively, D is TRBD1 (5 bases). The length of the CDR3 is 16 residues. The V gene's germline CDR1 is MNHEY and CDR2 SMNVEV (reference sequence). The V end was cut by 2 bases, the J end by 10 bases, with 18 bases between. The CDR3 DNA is TGTGCCAGCAGTTTAATTGGCCAGGGCATAGGATCACCCCTCCACTTT. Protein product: CASSLIGQGIGSPLHF.

CDR3 in amino acids: CASSRGVGEKLFF. CDR3 nucleotides: TGTGCCAGCAGTCGGGGGGTCGGTGAAAAACTGTTTTTT. The gene calls are TRBV6-5 and TRBJ1-4; D possibly corresponds to TRBD1 (5 bases). Trimming removed 5 bases from V and 7 bases from J, with 11 bases in between. The CDR3 consists of 13 residues. The germline V gene encodes CDR1 MNHEY and CDR2 SVGAGI.

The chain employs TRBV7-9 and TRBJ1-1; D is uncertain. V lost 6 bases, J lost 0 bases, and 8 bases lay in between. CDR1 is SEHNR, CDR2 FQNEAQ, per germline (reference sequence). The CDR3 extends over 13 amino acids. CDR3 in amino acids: CASRSTVNTEAFF. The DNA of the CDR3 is TGTGCCAGCAGATCTACGGTGAACACTGAAGCTTTCTTT.

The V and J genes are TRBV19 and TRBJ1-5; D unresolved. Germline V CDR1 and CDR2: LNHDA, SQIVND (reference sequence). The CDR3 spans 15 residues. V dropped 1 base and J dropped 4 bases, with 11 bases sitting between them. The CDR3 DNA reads TGTGCCAGTAGTATAGGTAGCATTCAAAATCAGCCCCAGCATTTT. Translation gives CASSIGSIQNQPQHF.